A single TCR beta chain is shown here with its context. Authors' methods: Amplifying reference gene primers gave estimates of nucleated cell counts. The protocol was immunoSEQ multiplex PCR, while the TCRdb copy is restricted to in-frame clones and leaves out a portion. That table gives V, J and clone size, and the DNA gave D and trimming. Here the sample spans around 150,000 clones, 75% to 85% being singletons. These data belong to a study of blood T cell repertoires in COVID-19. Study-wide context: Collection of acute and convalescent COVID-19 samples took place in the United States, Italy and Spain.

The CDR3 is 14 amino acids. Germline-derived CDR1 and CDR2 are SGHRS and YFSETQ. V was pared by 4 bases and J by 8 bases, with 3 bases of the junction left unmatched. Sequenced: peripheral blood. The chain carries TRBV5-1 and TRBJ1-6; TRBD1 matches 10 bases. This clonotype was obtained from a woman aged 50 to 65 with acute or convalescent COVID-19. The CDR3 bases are TGCGCCAGCAGCCGCGGACAGGGGGATTCACCCCTCCACTTT. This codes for CASSRGQGDSPLHF.